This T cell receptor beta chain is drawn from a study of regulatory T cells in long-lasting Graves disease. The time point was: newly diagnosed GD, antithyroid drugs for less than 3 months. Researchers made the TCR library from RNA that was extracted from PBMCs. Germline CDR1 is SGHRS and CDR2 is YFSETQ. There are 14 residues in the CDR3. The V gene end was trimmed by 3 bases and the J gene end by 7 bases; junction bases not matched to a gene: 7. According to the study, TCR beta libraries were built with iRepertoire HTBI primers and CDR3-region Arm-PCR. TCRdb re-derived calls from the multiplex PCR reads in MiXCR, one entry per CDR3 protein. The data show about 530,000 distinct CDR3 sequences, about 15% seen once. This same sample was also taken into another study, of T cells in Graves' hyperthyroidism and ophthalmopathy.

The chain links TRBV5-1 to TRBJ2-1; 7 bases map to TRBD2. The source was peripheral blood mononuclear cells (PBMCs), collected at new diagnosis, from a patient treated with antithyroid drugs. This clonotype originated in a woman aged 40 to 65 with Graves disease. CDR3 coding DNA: TGCGCCAGCAGCTCCCTTCTAGCGGCGAATGAGCAGTTCTTC. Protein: CASSSLLAANEQFF.